Below, 25 T cell receptor beta chains from the same sample are listed, as sequenced in a study of early T cells in non-severe SARS-CoV-2 infection (dated by TCRdb to the early 2020s). The library was obtained by 5' RACE. The run used a NextSeq 500. The public reads were quality trimmed at Q25 with fastp and then assembled into clones with MiXCR by TCRdb, keeping productive beta chains. CDR3 protein duplicates are merged, each entry listing the most common genes and DNA. A total of more than 50,000 distinct CDR3 sequences appear in this sample, roughly 13% of them only once. The ten largest account for approximately 9.4% of the sample. Sequences were derived from whole blood, sampled at baseline. These receptors were collected from an adult who was a healthcare worker with PCR-confirmed SARS-CoV-2 infection or an uninfected control (not recorded which).

This chain connects TRBV29-1 to TRBJ1-2; a weak D match, TRBD1 (6 bases). Between the trimmed V and J ends, which lost 5 bases and 7 bases, there was a span of 17 bases. The CDR3 runs 13 residues. CDR1 SQVTM and CDR2 ANQGSEA come from the germline V gene. The CDR3: CSVNSGTPLGYTF. The CDR3 DNA reads TGCAGCGTTAATTCCGGGACACCCCTTGGCTACACCTTC.

For this clonotype: A read error is possible here, since a much larger clone lies one base away. The chain employs TRBV18 and TRBJ1-2; D might be TRBD1 (5 bases). Looked up from germline, CDR1 is KGHSH and CDR2 is LQKENI. This CDR3 region has 13 residues. V gave up 1 base and J gave up 6 bases, with 9 bases separating them. The CDR3 loop reads CASSPRSGDGYTF. The CDR3 DNA is TGTGCCAGCTCACCACGGTCGGGGGATGGCTACACCTTC.

The chain carries TRBV10-3 and TRBJ2-1; the D call may be TRBD1 or TRBD2 (5 bases each). This CDR3 contains 17 residues. Between the trimmed V and J ends, which lost 3 bases and 4 bases, there was a span of 19 bases. Germline lookup yields CDR1 ENHRY and CDR2 SYGVKD. CDR3 amino acids: CAISEDPIGGVYNEQFF. CDR3 in DNA: TGTGCCATCAGTGAAGACCCAATTGGGGGAGTGTACAATGAGCAGTTCTTC.

Only a few counts were recorded for this clonotype. This chain joins TRBV7-9 and TRBJ1-1; TRBD1 matches 8 bases. The CDR3 consists of 14 residues. Germline trimming cut 4 bases from V and 1 base from J; bases unmatched to any gene: 2. Germline CDR1 reads SEHNR; CDR2 reads FQNEAQ (reference sequence). Written as DNA, the CDR3 is TGTGCCAGCAGCTCACAGGGGGGGAACACTGAAGCTTTCTTT. Translating it yields CASSSQGGNTEAFF.

The chain couples TRBV7-6 to TRBJ2-7; D is unresolved. Germline assignment: CDR1 SGHVS and CDR2 FNYEAQ. Trimming took 4 bases from V and 6 from J, leaving 13 bases between them. The CDR3 has 13 amino acids. The CDR3 is CASSSEVAGEQYF. Written as DNA, the CDR3 is TGTGCCAGCAGCTCCGAGGTAGCTGGCGAGCAGTACTTC.

This clonotype was detected many times. This sequence joins TRBV7-8 and TRBJ2-3; 11 nucleotides align to TRBD2. Germline V gene data show CDR1 as SGHVS and CDR2 as FQNEAQ. Losses at the gene ends were 4 bases for V and 4 bases for J; bases not matched to a gene: 7. CDR3 length equals 16 residues. CDR3 loop: CASSSTSGGMSDTQYF. In DNA form, the CDR3 reads TGTGCCAGCAGCTCCACTAGCGGGGGAATGTCAGATACGCAGTATTTT.

This chain connects TRBV11-1 to TRBJ2-3; no clear D gene. Germline V gene sequence: CDR1 SGHAT, CDR2 FQDESV (reference sequence). The CDR3 consists of 15 residues. Trimming took 0 bases from V and 0 from J, leaving 7 bases between them. The CDR3 is CASSLASRSTDTQYF. As DNA, the CDR3 is TGTGCCAGCAGCTTAGCGTCTCGGAGCACAGATACGCAGTATTTT.

This chain uses TRBV2 with TRBJ2-1; D uncertain. The CDR3 has 10 amino acids. The V gene lost 4 bases and the J gene lost 6 bases, with 1 base spanning the gap. Germline CDR1 SNHLY, CDR2 FYNNEI. The CDR3 loop is CASSANEQFF. CDR3 coding DNA: TGTGCCAGCAGTGCCAATGAGCAGTTCTTC.

This clonotype was picked up many times. This rearrangement joins TRBV7-8 to TRBJ1-2; TRBD1 is a possible D gene (6 bases). Trimming shortened V by 5 bases and J by 5 bases, and 9 bases separated the two germline ends. CDR3 length: 12 amino acids. CDR1 and CDR2 (germline): SGHVS, FQNEAQ. In nucleotides, the CDR3 is TGTGCCAGCAGCCCCACAGGGTATGGCTACACCTTC. Translation: CASSPTGYGYTF.

This clonotype has at least ten counts. The V gene is TRBV12-3 or TRBV12-4, the J gene TRBJ2-1; D not resolved. This CDR3 has 12 amino acids. With 5 bases removed from V and 6 bases from J, the gap between germline ends came to 8 bases. CDR3 bases: TGTGCCAGCAGTCACTCCGGCAATGAGCAGTTCTTC. This sequence encodes CASSHSGNEQFF.

This clonotype has at least ten counts. This chain joins TRBV12-3 or TRBV12-4 and TRBJ1-1; D is undetermined. V lost 2 bases and J lost 0, with 4 bases in between. The CDR3 is 13 residues long. The CDR3 region is CASSLKVNTEAFF. The CDR3 nucleotides read TGTGCCAGCAGTTTAAAAGTGAACACTGAAGCTTTCTTT.

The gene calls are TRBV7-6 and TRBJ2-5; no clear D gene. This CDR3 contains 13 residues. Germline V gene data show CDR1 as SGHVS and CDR2 as FNYEAQ. Trimming cost V 1 base and J 4 bases, with 7 bases left between them. CDR3 in DNA: TGTGCCAGCAGCTTAGTCTTCGGAGAGACCCAGTACTTC. Protein product: CASSLVFGETQYF. Full variable domain (outside the CDR3, taken from reference TRBV7-6 and TRBJ2-5): GAGVSQSPRYKVTKRGQDVALRCDPISGHVSLYWYRQALGQGPEFLTYFNYEAQQDKSGLPNDRFSAERPEGSISTLTIQRTEQRDSAMYRCASSLVFGETQYFGPGTRLLVL.

The rearrangement links TRBV12-3 or TRBV12-4 to TRBJ2-5; weak D call: TRBD2 (6 bases). The CDR3 runs to 14 residues. V lost 3 bases and J lost 4, with 12 bases in between. As DNA, the CDR3 is TGTGCCAGCAGTTTCCGGGGGATCGGAGAGACCCAGTACTTC. Its translation is CASSFRGIGETQYF.

The chain joins TRBV7-8 to TRBJ1-1, with D hard to call. V was cut by 1 base and J by 1 base, with 7 bases left in between. The germline CDR1 and CDR2 sequences are SGHVS and FQNEAQ. The CDR3 spans 14 residues. The CDR3 DNA reads TGTGCCAGCAGCTTAGGACCGAAGAACACTGAAGCTTTCTTT. This encodes CASSLGPKNTEAFF.

This sequence joins TRBV11-2 and TRBJ1-6; D call uncertain. This CDR3 comprises 18 residues. Germline-derived CDR1 and CDR2 are SGHAT and FQNNGV. Trimming removed 4 bases from V and 0 bases from J, with 16 bases in between. CDR3 sequence reads: CASSSHRSGSSYNSPLHF. CDR3 coding DNA: TGTGCCAGCAGCTCCCACCGGTCCGGAAGCTCCTATAATTCACCCCTCCACTTT.

The chain uses TRBV7-8 and TRBJ1-1; a weak D match, TRBD1 (6 bases). CDR3 length equals 14 residues. CDR1 is SGHVS, CDR2 FQNEAQ, per germline. Trimming stripped 1 base from V and 3 bases from J, with 9 bases between. CDR3 DNA sequence: TGTGCCAGCAGCTTAGGGACAGATTACACTGAAGCTTTCTTT. The encoded protein is CASSLGTDYTEAFF. Variable domain in full (rest from reference TRBV7-8 and TRBJ1-1): GAGVSQSPRYKVAKRGQDVALRCDPISGHVSLFWYQQALGQGPEFLTYFQNEAQLDKSGLPSDRFFAERPEGSVSTLKIQRTQQEDSAVYLCASSLGTDYTEAFFGQGTRLTVV.

This clonotype occurred many times. The rearrangement joins TRBV20-1 to TRBJ2-1; unclear D gene. The CDR3 consists of 15 residues. Trimming shortened V by 4 bases and J by 4 bases, and 17 bases separated the two germline ends. Germline CDR1 and CDR2: DFQATT and SNEGSKA (reference sequence). CDR3 sequence reads: CSAKRPPGVYNEQFF. CDR3 sequence (DNA): TGCAGTGCTAAGAGGCCCCCGGGCGTTTACAATGAGCAGTTCTTC.

CDR3 coding DNA: TGTGCCAGCAGCTTAGCCGGACTAGCGAGCTCCTACAATGAGCAGTTCTTC. It yields the protein CASSLAGLASSYNEQFF. The rearrangement uses TRBV7-9 and TRBJ2-1; 9 nucleotides line up with TRBD2. Germline-derived CDR1 and CDR2 are SEHNR and FQNEAQ (reference sequence). CDR3 length equals 17 residues. V was clipped by 0 bases and J by 0 bases; unmatched bases: 3.

V and J are TRBV7-6 and TRBJ1-6; D gene uncertain. The CDR3 contains 15 residues. The V gene lost 1 base and the J gene lost 7 bases, with 11 bases spanning the gap. Germline CDR1 is SGHVS and CDR2 is FNYEAQ. The CDR3 bases are TGTGCCAGCAGCTTAGGGACGGCGGGCAATTCACCCCTCCACTTT. Amino acid sequence: CASSLGTAGNSPLHF.

This chain connects TRBV9 to TRBJ2-1, with TRBD2 as a possible D gene (6 bases). Trimming removed 0 bases from V and 7 bases from J, with 17 bases in between. The CDR3 totals 16 residues. Germline V gene data show CDR1 as SGDLS and CDR2 as YYNGEE. CDR3 DNA sequence: TGTGCCAGCAGCGTAGGATATAGCGGAGCAACAAATGAGCAGTTCTTC. Protein: CASSVGYSGATNEQFF.

This chain joins TRBV10-2 and TRBJ1-1; weak D call: TRBD1 (6 bases). Trimming removed 0 bases from V and 2 bases from J, with 16 bases in between. CDR3 length: 17 amino acids. Per the germline V gene, CDR1 is WSHSY and CDR2 is SAAADI. The CDR3 coding sequence is TGCGCCAGCAGTGAGTCGAGCGGCAGGGGAATTAACACTGAAGCTTTCTTT. The encoded protein is CASSESSGRGINTEAFF.

The J gene is TRBJ2-1, the V gene TRBV9; 8 nucleotides match TRBD2. The length of the CDR3 is 16 residues. Germline values: CDR1 SGDLS, CDR2 YYNGEE. V shed 1 base, J shed 1 base, and the junction held 4 bases outside the gene matches. CDR3 DNA: TGTGCCAGCAGCGTAAAGCGGGAGCCTTCCTACAATGAGCAGTTCTTC. Translating it yields CASSVKREPSYNEQFF.

The gene calls are TRBV12-3 or TRBV12-4 and TRBJ2-1; possible D gene TRBD2, 7 bases. The CDR3 is 14 residues long. V shed 6 bases and J shed 9 bases, with 18 bases lying between them. CDR3: CASRLGLEGGEQFF. The CDR3 DNA is TGTGCCAGCAGGCTAGGACTAGAGGGGGGTGAGCAGTTCTTC.

The CDR3 nucleotides read TGTGCCAGCGTAGGGAACTACAATGAGCAGTTCTTC. This sequence encodes CASVGNYNEQFF. V usage is TRBV7-9 and J usage is TRBJ2-1; unclear D gene. The CDR3 contains 12 residues. Trimming removed 8 bases at V and 3 bases at J, with 8 bases between. Germline V gene lookup returns CDR1 SEHNR and CDR2 FQNEAQ (reference sequence).

This clonotype has just a few counts. This chain connects TRBV6-1 to TRBJ2-3, with 10 bases fitting TRBD2. The germline CDR1 and CDR2 sequences are MNHNS and SASEGT. V lost 1 base to trimming and J lost 4 bases; unmatched junction nucleotides: 2. The CDR3 is 15 amino acids. As DNA, the CDR3 is TGTGCCAGCAGTGAAGAAGCGGGGGGGCCAGATACGCAGTATTTT. This gives the protein CASSEEAGGPDTQYF.